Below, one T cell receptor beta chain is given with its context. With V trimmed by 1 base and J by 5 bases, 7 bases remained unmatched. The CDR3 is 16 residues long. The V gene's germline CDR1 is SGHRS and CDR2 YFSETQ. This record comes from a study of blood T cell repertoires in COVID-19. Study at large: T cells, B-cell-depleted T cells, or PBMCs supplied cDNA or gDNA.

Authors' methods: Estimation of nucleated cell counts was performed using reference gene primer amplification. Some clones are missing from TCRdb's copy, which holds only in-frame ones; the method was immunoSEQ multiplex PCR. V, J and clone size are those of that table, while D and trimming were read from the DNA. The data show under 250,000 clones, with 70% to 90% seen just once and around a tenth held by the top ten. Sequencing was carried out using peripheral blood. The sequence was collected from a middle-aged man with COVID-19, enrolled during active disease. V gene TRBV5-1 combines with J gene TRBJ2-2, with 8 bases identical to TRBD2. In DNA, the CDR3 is TGCGCCAGCAGCTTGTCCGCAGCGGGAGATACCGGGGAGCTGTTTTTT. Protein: CASSLSAAGDTGELFF. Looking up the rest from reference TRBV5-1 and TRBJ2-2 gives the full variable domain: KAGVTQTPRYLIKTRGQQVTLSCSPISGHRSVSWYQQTPGQGLQFLFEYFSETQRNKGNFPGRFSGRQFSNSRSEMNVSTLELGDSALYLCASSLSAAGDTGELFFGEGSRLTVL.